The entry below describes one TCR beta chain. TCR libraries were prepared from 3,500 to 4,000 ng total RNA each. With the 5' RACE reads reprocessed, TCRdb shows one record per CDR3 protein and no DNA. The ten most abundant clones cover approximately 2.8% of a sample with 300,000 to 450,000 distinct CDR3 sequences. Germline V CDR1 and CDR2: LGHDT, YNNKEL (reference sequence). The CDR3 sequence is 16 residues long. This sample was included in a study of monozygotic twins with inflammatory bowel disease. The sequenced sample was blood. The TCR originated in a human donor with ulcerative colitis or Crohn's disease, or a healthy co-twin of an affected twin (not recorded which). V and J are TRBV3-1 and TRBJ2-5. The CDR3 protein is CASSQTLRSSQETQYF.